The 20 T cell receptor beta chains listed next were all sequenced from one sample in a study of T cell repertoires in cytomegalovirus infection. TCRdb re-derived calls from the reads in MiXCR, one entry per CDR3 protein. The data contain hundreds of thousands of distinct CDR3 sequences, about 33% of them singletons. Their cognate antigens are unknown. Sequenced material: cultured PBMCs, taken from culture after CMV antigen stimulation. These receptors were taken from a human donor in good health (CMV status not recorded). Some clones in this sample may be carry-over from other donors' samples.

This clonotype was seen more than once but under ten times. The genes are TRBV20-1 and TRBJ2-1; TRBD2 matches 7 bases. CDR3 length equals 15 residues. Germline values: CDR1 DFQATT, CDR2 SNEGSKA (reference sequence). V lost 3 bases, J lost 6 bases, and 11 bases stayed unmatched. The DNA for the CDR3 is TGCAGTGCTAGGGAGGGGACTACTAGAGGCAATGAGCAGTTCTTC. Encoded protein: CSAREGTTRGNEQFF.

The chain carries TRBV7-6 and TRBJ2-1; a weak D match, TRBD2 (6 bases). This CDR3 has 16 residues. Germline V lookup: CDR1 SGHVS, CDR2 FNYEAQ. Trimming removed 1 base at V and 8 bases at J, with 18 bases between. CDR3 region: CASSLGAGNGGDEQFF. The CDR3 region has the DNA TGTGCCAGCAGCTTAGGGGCGGGAAATGGAGGGGATGAGCAGTTCTTC.

This clonotype was seen a handful of times. The J gene is TRBJ1-3, the V gene TRBV2; D remains unclear. The CDR3 has 14 residues. The V end was cut by 4 bases, the J end by 0 bases, with 7 bases between. Looked up from germline, CDR1 is SNHLY and CDR2 is FYNNEI. This CDR3 reads CASSVFLSGNTIYF. The CDR3 DNA reads TGTGCCAGCAGTGTATTCCTCTCTGGAAACACCATATATTTT.

The chain carries TRBV7-8 and TRBJ1-3; tentative D call: TRBD1 (6 bases). Trimming took 5 bases from V and 9 from J, leaving 20 bases between them. Germline loops: CDR1 SGHVS, CDR2 FQNEAQ. The CDR3 runs to 15 residues. The CDR3 region has the DNA TGTGCCAGCAGCGAAAGACGGGGGCTTCTAGGCACCATATATTTT. Residues: CASSERRGLLGTIYF.

This clonotype was seen more than once but under ten times. The chain is built from TRBV6-2 or TRBV6-3 and TRBJ2-5; 7 positions match TRBD1. The CDR3 totals 17 residues. V dropped 1 base and J dropped 1; count of bases not matched to a gene: 9. Germline CDR1 is MNHEY and CDR2 is SVGEGT. CDR3 coding DNA: TGTGCCAGCAGTTACTTGTCCGGGACAGCCTCCCAAGAGACCCAGTACTTC. Its translation: CASSYLSGTASQETQYF.

This clonotype was observed many times. The rearrangement joins TRBV7-2 to TRBJ2-1; 9 nucleotides match TRBD2. V shed 1 base and J 9 bases; nucleotides not matched to a gene: 7. There are 15 residues in the CDR3. Germline V lookup: CDR1 SGHTA, CDR2 FQGNSA. CDR3 region: CASSLVASGTLEQFF. CDR3 sequence (DNA): TGTGCCAGCAGCTTAGTGGCTAGCGGGACCCTTGAGCAGTTCTTC.

The chain couples TRBV6-1 to TRBJ2-1; D unclear. Germline CDR1 is MNHNS and CDR2 is SASEGT. Trimming stripped 3 bases from V and 6 bases from J, with 9 bases between. CDR3 length: 13 amino acids. This chain's CDR3 is CASSDQVSNEQFF. The CDR3 bases are TGTGCCAGCAGTGATCAGGTCTCCAATGAGCAGTTCTTC.

The genes are TRBV27 and TRBJ1-5, with D possibly matching TRBD1 (6 bases). This CDR3 region has 16 residues. V lost 7 bases and J lost 8, with 24 bases in between. CDR1 and CDR2 from the germline V gene are MNHEY and SMNVEV (reference sequence). CDR3 nucleotide sequence: TGTGCCAGCACGAGGGGGTCGCCTCAATCAGCGGAGCCCCAGCATTTT. It codes for CASTRGSPQSAEPQHF.

The chain carries TRBV7-6 and TRBJ1-2, with 7 bases matching TRBD1. The ends lost 9 bases at V and 8 bases at J; junction bases unmatched: 6. The CDR3 spans 11 residues. Germline V CDR1 and CDR2: SGHVS, FNYEAQ. CDR3 protein: CASTGAQGYTF. The CDR3 nucleotides read TGTGCCAGTACAGGGGCACAAGGCTACACCTTC.

On this clonotype: At one end the junction does not follow the germline gene, possibly because of a read error. The chain links TRBV7-2 to TRBJ2-1; 7 nucleotides agree with TRBD2. The CDR3 extends over 15 amino acids. Per germline, CDR1 SGHTA and CDR2 FQGNSA. The chain's CDR3 is CVSSLQAGNSQEQFF. Here the CDR3 DNA reads TGTGTCAGCAGCCTACAAGCGGGAAACTCTCAGGAGCAGTTCTTC.

The chain employs TRBV7-4 and TRBJ1-2, with D hard to call. This CDR3 has 14 amino acids. V was pared by 5 bases and J by 6 bases, with 16 bases between. Per the germline V gene, CDR1 is SGHVT and CDR2 is SQSDAQ. The CDR3 here is CASSAAAGSHGYTF. The CDR3 region has the DNA TGTGCCAGCAGCGCAGCCGCTGGAAGTCATGGCTACACCTTC.

A few counts support this clonotype. This chain joins TRBV20-1 and TRBJ2-7; D assignment may be TRBD1 or TRBD2 (5 bases each). The CDR3 is made up of 15 amino acids. Germline V lookup: CDR1 DFQATT, CDR2 SNEGSKA (reference sequence). The V end lost 0 bases, the J end lost 4 bases, and 16 bases lay between the germline ends. This CDR3 reads CSARDPRGDGYEQYF. In DNA, the CDR3 is TGCAGTGCTAGAGATCCAAGGGGAGACGGTTACGAGCAGTACTTC.

This clonotype was counted a few times. This chain links TRBV11-2 with TRBJ2-7; TRBD2 aligns across 10 bases. The CDR3 contains 16 residues. The V and J ends lost 3 bases and 5 bases, in that order; junction bases with no gene match: 10. Germline assignment: CDR1 SGHAT and CDR2 FQNNGV. The CDR3 reads CASSFRGSGRANEQYF. The CDR3 coding sequence is TGTGCCAGCAGCTTCCGAGGGAGCGGGAGGGCCAACGAGCAGTACTTC.

The chain couples TRBV10-3 to TRBJ1-2; TRBD1 might be the D (6 bases). Germline loops: CDR1 ENHRY, CDR2 SYGVKD. The CDR3 is 11 residues long. The ends were cut back, 6 bases at V and 8 bases at J, with 10 bases in the middle. CDR3 nucleotides: TGTGCCATCAGGGACAGTTGGGGCTACACCTTC. This sequence encodes CAIRDSWGYTF.

The chain links TRBV7-9 to TRBJ1-6; D may be TRBD1 (5 bases). Germline values: CDR1 SEHNR, CDR2 FQNEAQ (reference sequence). The CDR3 spans 18 residues. The V and J ends lost 2 bases and 0 bases respectively, with 14 bases between them. The CDR3 is CASSLKRDLSSYNSPLHF. The CDR3 nucleotides read TGTGCCAGCAGCTTAAAGAGGGACCTGAGCTCCTATAATTCACCCCTCCACTTT.

The sample holds a few counts of this clonotype. Here the CDR3 DNA reads TGTGCCACCAGCAGAGGGGCCCTGAATGAGCAGTTCTTC. Protein sequence: CATSRGALNEQFF. This chain links TRBV15 with TRBJ2-1; D remains ambiguous. The CDR3 has 13 residues. V was clipped by 1 base and J by 7 bases, with 8 bases between them. Germline CDR1 reads LNHNV; CDR2 reads YYDKDF (reference sequence). Filled out from reference TRBV15 and TRBJ2-1, the complete variable domain reads DAMVIQNPRYQVTQFGKPVTLSCSQTLNHNVMYWYQQKSSQAPKLLFHYYDKDFNNEADTPDNFQSRRPNTSFCFLDIRSPGLGDTAMYLCATSRGALNEQFFGPGTRLTVL.

This clonotype came up a few times. The chain carries TRBV12-3 or TRBV12-4 and TRBJ2-3; 13 nucleotides line up with TRBD2. The CDR3 is made up of 15 amino acids. V dropped 8 bases and J dropped 2; count of bases not matched to a gene: 4. CDR3 bases: TGTGCCAGCGGGGGACTAGCGGGGTACACAGATACGCAGTATTTT. Residues: CASGGLAGYTDTQYF.

This clonotype was seen only a few times. The chain links TRBV11-2 to TRBJ1-2; D unresolved. Germline V gene lookup returns CDR1 SGHAT and CDR2 FQNNGV. Trimming shortened V by 0 bases and J by 7 bases, and 3 bases separated the two germline ends. This CDR3 has 11 amino acids. The CDR3, as DNA: TGTGCCAGCAGCTTAGATATTGGCTACACCTTC. Its translation is CASSLDIGYTF.

V is TRBV3-1 and J is TRBJ2-5, with D tentatively TRBD1 or TRBD2 (5 bases each). Germline V gene data show CDR1 as LGHDT and CDR2 as YNNKEL (reference sequence). V gave up 0 bases and J gave up 13 bases, with 18 bases separating them. CDR3 length equals 14 residues. The CDR3 reads CASSQDRGRSGSYF. The CDR3, as DNA: TGTGCCAGCAGCCAAGATAGGGGAAGGAGCGGTTCGTACTTC.

This clonotype has more than one count but fewer than ten. The chain uses TRBV6-2 or TRBV6-3 and TRBJ2-7; D is ambiguous. There are 13 residues in the CDR3. Looked up from germline, CDR1 is MNHEY and CDR2 is SVGEGT. Trimming pared 0 bases from V and 7 bases from J, leaving 10 bases between. CDR3 protein: CASSYSDLLEQYF. The CDR3 nucleotides read TGTGCCAGCAGTTACTCGGACCTTCTAGAGCAGTACTTC.